Each of the 21 T cell receptor delta chains below was sequenced from the same sample in a study of Vδ1+ human thymocytes. Sequences come from RNA converted to cDNA by reverse transcription. CDR3 amplicons came from multiplex PCR with pooled V-gene forward and constant-region reverse primers. TCRdb re-called the multiplex PCR reads via CATT. The profile covers 80,000 or so delta-chain clones, with about 35% appearing a single time and more than 0.25% taken by the ten largest. Antigen specificity for these receptors is unknown. Whole-study findings and limits: Thymic TRG and TRD repertoires appeared highly polyclonal.

Material: Vdelta1+ gamma-delta thymocytes from the thymus. Specified subset: FACS-sorted CD3+ TCRalphabeta- TCRVdelta1+ TCRVdelta2- thymocytes. The receptors here all came from a boy less than two years old who had congenital heart surgery.

This chain links TRDV1 with TRDJ1; 7 nucleotides align to TRDD3. The CDR3 sequence is 24 residues long. V lost 4 bases and J lost 0; bases outside the gene matches: 32. CDR1 is TSWWSYY and CDR2 is QGS in the germline V gene. CDR3 DNA: TGTGCTCTTGGGGCCCGATGCGGCTCCCGAAAACGAATACTGGGGTCGCCTTACACCGATAAACTCATCTTT. Protein sequence: CALGARCGSRKRILGSPYTDKLIF.

This clone was counted a few times. The rearrangement uses TRDV1 and TRDJ1; D perhaps matches TRDD3 (6 bases). This CDR3 spans 23 amino acids. Trimming took off 5 bases at V and 4 bases at J, with 41 bases between the two ends. Germline V CDR1 and CDR2: TSWWSYY, QGS. CDR3 residues: CALGISGDPRGGARRDRSDKLIF. In nucleotides, the CDR3 is TGTGCTCTTGGGATTTCTGGAGATCCTCGTGGCGGGGCCCGTCGGGATAGAAGCGATAAACTCATCTTT.

V is TRDV1 and J is TRDJ1; 13 nucleotides match TRDD3. V shed 0 bases and J 3 bases; nucleotides not matched to a gene: 16. The CDR3 length is 21 residues. CDR1 is TSWWSYY, CDR2 QGS, per germline. The CDR3 nucleotides read TGTGCTCTTGGGGAACTATGGTCCTACTTGAACTGGGGGATACGAGCCGATAAACTCATCTTT. Translated: CALGELWSYLNWGIRADKLIF.

Worth noting for this clone: An end of the junction differs from the germline gene, which may be a read error. The chain links TRDV2 to TRDJ1, with 7 nucleotides matching TRDD3. Germline-derived CDR1 and CDR2 are GEAIGNYY and EKD. This CDR3 spans 17 amino acids. CDR3 residues: CACDGTYWGLGTDNLIF. CDR3 nucleotides: TGTGCCTGTGACGGAACTTACTGGGGACTAGGGACCGATAATCTCATCTTT.

This chain joins TRDV1 and TRDJ1, with 12 bases that match TRDD3. This CDR3 is 20 amino acids long. The V gene end was trimmed by 1 base and the J gene end by 8 bases; junction bases not matched to a gene: 20. The germline gives CDR1 TSWWSYY, CDR2 QGS. The CDR3 sequence is CALGERLTIWVTGGYRKLIF. The DNA for the CDR3 is TGTGCTCTTGGGGAACGCCTTACAATCTGGGTCACTGGGGGATACAGGAAACTCATCTTT.

About this clone: Compared with germline, one end of the junction differs, possibly owing to a read error. The chain is built from TRDV1 and TRDJ1; 7 bases map to TRDD3. The CDR3 has 20 residues. From germline, CDR1 is TSWWSYY and CDR2 QGS. Here the CDR3 DNA reads TGTGCTCTTGCGGAAATCATTTTCCCCTTGGGGGACAAGTACACCGATAAACTCATCTTT. Protein product: CALAEIIFPLGDKYTDKLIF.

This clone was detected a few times. The rearrangement uses TRDV1 and TRDJ1, with 11 bases aligning to TRDD3. V shed 7 bases and J 4 bases; nucleotides not matched to a gene: 20. Per germline, CDR1 TSWWSYY and CDR2 QGS. There are 19 residues in the CDR3. DNA for the CDR3: TGTGCTCTTGCATCTCCTCGTGGTAGATGGGGGATACGGGGCGATAAACTCATCTTT. Translating gives CALASPRGRWGIRGDKLIF.

There are a few counts of this clone. V and J are TRDV1 and TRDJ1, with 11 bases lining up with TRDD3. The CDR3 is made up of 21 amino acids. Germline V gene lookup returns CDR1 TSWWSYY and CDR2 QGS. J was trimmed by 4 bases and V by 1 base; bases with no gene match: 20. DNA of the CDR3: TGTGCTCTTGGGGAACCCCAAATTTTTCCTAACTGGGGGATAGGAAACGATAAACTCATCTTT. Protein: CALGEPQIFPNWGIGNDKLIF.

This clone turned up a few times. This chain links TRDV1 with TRDJ1; 10 bases fit TRDD3. Germline CDR1 and CDR2: TSWWSYY and QGS. With 4 bases clipped from V and 0 bases from J, the junction kept 17 bases outside the gene matches. The CDR3 is 20 residues long. CDR3 sequence (DNA): TGTGCTCTTGGGGGCCCGGCTGCTTACGAGGGGGATACGCACACCGATAAACTCATCTTT. Protein: CALGGPAAYEGDTHTDKLIF.

This chain uses TRDV1 with TRDJ1; perhaps TRDD3 as D (5 bases). Trimming took 0 bases from V and 2 from J, leaving 31 bases between them. Germline V gene data show CDR1 as TSWWSYY and CDR2 as QGS. CDR3 length equals 22 residues. CDR3 sequence reads: CALGELSLLGLAMGLGTDKLIF. CDR3 in DNA: TGTGCTCTTGGGGAACTATCCCTCCTGGGACTGGCGATGGGCCTGGGTACCGATAAACTCATCTTT.

This clone has only a few counts. The gene calls are TRDV1 and TRDJ1, with 8 bases matching TRDD3. CDR3 size: 18 residues. Germline CDR1 and CDR2: TSWWSYY and QGS. V shed 6 bases and J 0 bases; nucleotides not matched to a gene: 15. The CDR3 sequence is CALGPYTLGALYTDKLIF. The CDR3 nucleotides are TGTGCTCTTGGACCCTACACACTGGGGGCTCTGTACACCGATAAACTCATCTTT.

This clone was seen repeatedly, ten times or more. The chain uses TRDV2 and TRDJ1; 7 bases agree with TRDD3. CDR3 size: 14 residues. In germline, CDR1 is GEAIGNYY, CDR2 EKD. With 2 bases clipped from V and 0 bases from J, the junction kept 2 bases outside the gene matches. CDR3 DNA: TGTGCCTGTGACATTTGGGGGAACACCGATAAACTCATCTTT. Translation gives CACDIWGNTDKLIF.

This sequence joins TRDV1 and TRDJ1; 8 nucleotides match TRDD3. The CDR3 consists of 19 residues. CDR1 is TSWWSYY, CDR2 QGS, per germline. V lost 3 bases to trimming and J lost 6 bases; unmatched junction nucleotides: 21. CDR3 loop: CALGDQEEWGITVGNKLIF. CDR3 DNA: TGTGCTCTTGGGGACCAAGAGGAATGGGGGATCACAGTCGGCAATAAACTCATCTTT.

This clone has a handful of counts. The rearrangement uses TRDV1 and TRDJ1, with 7 bases lining up with TRDD3. Germline trimming cut 2 bases from V and 4 bases from J; bases unmatched to any gene: 13. The CDR3 contains 17 residues. The V gene's germline CDR1 is TSWWSYY and CDR2 QGS. The CDR3 region is CALGEIFRRDTIDKLIF. CDR3 bases: TGTGCTCTTGGGGAAATTTTCCGTCGGGATACAATCGATAAACTCATCTTT.

The table lists this clone with a few counts. This rearrangement joins TRDV1 to TRDJ1; 9 bases fit TRDD3. V lost 0 bases, J lost 4 bases, and 24 bases stayed unmatched. This CDR3 contains 22 residues. Germline lookup yields CDR1 TSWWSYY and CDR2 QGS. CDR3 residues: CALGELGGKRRAWGIQGDKLIF. Written as DNA, the CDR3 is TGTGCTCTTGGGGAACTGGGTGGCAAACGTCGAGCCTGGGGGATTCAGGGCGATAAACTCATCTTT.

The chain recombines TRDV2 with TRDJ1; 13 bases align to TRDD3. This CDR3 contains 20 residues. Per germline, CDR1 GEAIGNYY and CDR2 EKD. J was trimmed by 0 bases and V by 7 bases; bases with no gene match: 19. CDR3 sequence: CAWGWKGDWGIRMYTDKLIF. DNA of the CDR3: TGTGCCTGGGGGTGGAAGGGGGACTGGGGGATACGGATGTACACCGATAAACTCATCTTT.

About this clone: Other nucleotide sequences from this sample produce the same CDR3. The chain links TRDV1 to TRDJ1; a possible D gene is TRDD3 (6 bases). Trimming shortened V by 5 bases and J by 0 bases, and 19 bases separated the two germline ends. The germline V gene has CDR1 TSWWSYY and CDR2 QGS. The CDR3 sequence is 17 residues long. CDR3 loop: CALGPTGRGSYTDKLIF. The CDR3 DNA is TGTGCTCTTGGGCCAACCGGGAGGGGGAGTTACACCGATAAACTCATCTTT.

This clone was detected only a few times. The V call is TRDV1, the J call TRDJ1; D is uncertain. The germline gives CDR1 TSWWSYY, CDR2 QGS. CDR3 length equals 24 residues. Trimming pared 0 bases from V and 1 base from J, leaving 36 bases between. The CDR3 DNA reads TGTGCTCTTGGGGAACTCTTCGAAAGAACCCTAATAAGTCTCCTCCTTAAGGGCACCGATAAACTCATCTTT. Encoded protein: CALGELFERTLISLLLKGTDKLIF.

The table lists this clone with a few counts. J is TRDJ1 and V is TRDV1; 13 bases align to TRDD3. The germline V gene has CDR1 TSWWSYY and CDR2 QGS. The J segment lost 3 bases and the V segment lost 4 bases, leaving 32 bases of the junction unmatched. There are 25 residues in the CDR3. This CDR3 reads CALGVRGNPTSYDYWGIRVPDKLIF. CDR3 nucleotides: TGTGCTCTTGGGGTTCGAGGCAATCCTACTTCCTACGACTACTGGGGGATACGCGTACCCGATAAACTCATCTTT.

J is TRDJ1 and V is TRDV1; no firm D call. CDR3 length: 17 amino acids. Trimming took off 0 bases at V and 0 bases at J, with 14 bases between the two ends. Germline V lookup: CDR1 TSWWSYY, CDR2 QGS. The DNA of the CDR3 is TGTGCTCTTGGGGAACTTGCACCCCTGCGGTACACCGATAAACTCATCTTT. Its protein product is CALGELAPLRYTDKLIF.

On this clone itself: The junction does not match germline at one end; this may be a read error. The V gene is TRDV1, the J gene TRDJ1; 8 bases align to TRDD3. CDR1 is TSWWSYY, CDR2 QGS, per germline. CDR3 length equals 18 residues. The CDR3 DNA follows: TGTGCCCTTGGGGTTCCTGCGATACTGGGGGGCCACACCGATAAACTCATCTTT. Its translation is CALGVPAILGGHTDKLIF.